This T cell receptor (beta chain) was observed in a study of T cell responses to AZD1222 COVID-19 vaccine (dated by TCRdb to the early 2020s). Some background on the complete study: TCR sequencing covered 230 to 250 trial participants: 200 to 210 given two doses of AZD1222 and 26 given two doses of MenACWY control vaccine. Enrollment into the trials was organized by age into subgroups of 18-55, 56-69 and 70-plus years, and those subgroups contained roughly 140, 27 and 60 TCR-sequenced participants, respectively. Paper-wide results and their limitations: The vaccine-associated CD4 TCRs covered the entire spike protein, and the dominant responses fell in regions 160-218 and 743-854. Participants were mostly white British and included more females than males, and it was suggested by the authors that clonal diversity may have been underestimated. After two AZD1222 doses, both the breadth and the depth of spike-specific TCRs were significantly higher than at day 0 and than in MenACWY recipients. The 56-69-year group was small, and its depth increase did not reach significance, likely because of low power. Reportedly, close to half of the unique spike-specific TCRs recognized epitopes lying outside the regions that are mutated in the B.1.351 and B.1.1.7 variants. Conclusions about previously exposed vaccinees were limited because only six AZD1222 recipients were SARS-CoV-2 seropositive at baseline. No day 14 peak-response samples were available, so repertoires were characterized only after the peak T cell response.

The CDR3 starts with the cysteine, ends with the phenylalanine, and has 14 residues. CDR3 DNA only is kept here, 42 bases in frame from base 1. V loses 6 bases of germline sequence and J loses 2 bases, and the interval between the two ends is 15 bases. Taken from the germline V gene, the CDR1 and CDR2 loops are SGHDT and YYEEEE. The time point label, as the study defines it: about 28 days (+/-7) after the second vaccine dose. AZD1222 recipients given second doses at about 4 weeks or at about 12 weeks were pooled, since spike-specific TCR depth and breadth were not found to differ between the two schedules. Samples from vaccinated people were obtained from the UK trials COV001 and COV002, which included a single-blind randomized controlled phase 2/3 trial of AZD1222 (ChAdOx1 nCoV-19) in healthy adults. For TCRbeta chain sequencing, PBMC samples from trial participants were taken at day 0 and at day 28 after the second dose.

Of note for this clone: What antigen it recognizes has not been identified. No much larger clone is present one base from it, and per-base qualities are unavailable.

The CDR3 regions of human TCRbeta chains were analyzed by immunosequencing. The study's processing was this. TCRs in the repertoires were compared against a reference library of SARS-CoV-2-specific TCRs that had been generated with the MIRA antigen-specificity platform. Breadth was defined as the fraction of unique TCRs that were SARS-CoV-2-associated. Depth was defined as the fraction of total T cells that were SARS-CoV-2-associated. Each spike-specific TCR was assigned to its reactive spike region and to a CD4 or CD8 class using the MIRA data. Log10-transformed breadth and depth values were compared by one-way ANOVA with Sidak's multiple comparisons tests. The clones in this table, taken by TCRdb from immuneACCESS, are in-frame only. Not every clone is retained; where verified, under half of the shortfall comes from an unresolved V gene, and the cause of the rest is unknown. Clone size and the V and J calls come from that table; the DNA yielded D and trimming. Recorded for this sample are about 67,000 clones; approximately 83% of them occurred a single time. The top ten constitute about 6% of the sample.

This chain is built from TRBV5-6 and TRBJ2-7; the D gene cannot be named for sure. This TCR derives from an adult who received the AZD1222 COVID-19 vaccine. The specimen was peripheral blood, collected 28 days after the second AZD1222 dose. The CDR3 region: CASTRALLTYEQYF. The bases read TGTGCCAGCACCCGAGCTCTACTAACCTACGAGCAGTACTTC.